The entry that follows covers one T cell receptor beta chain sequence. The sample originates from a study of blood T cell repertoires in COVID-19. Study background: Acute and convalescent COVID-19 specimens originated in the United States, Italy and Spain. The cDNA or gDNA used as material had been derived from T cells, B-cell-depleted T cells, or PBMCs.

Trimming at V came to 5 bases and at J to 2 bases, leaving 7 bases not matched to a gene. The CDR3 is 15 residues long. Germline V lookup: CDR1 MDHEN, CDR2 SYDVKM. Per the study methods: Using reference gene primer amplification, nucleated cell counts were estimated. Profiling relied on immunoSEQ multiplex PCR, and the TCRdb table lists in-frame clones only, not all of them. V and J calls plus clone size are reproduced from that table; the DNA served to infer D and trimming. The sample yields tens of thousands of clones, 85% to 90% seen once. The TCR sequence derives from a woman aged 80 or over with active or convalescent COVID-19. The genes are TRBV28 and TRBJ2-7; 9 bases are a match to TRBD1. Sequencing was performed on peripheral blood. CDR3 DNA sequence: TGTGCCAGCAGTACCCCGGGACAGGGCCCCTACGAGCAGTACTTC. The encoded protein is CASSTPGQGPYEQYF.